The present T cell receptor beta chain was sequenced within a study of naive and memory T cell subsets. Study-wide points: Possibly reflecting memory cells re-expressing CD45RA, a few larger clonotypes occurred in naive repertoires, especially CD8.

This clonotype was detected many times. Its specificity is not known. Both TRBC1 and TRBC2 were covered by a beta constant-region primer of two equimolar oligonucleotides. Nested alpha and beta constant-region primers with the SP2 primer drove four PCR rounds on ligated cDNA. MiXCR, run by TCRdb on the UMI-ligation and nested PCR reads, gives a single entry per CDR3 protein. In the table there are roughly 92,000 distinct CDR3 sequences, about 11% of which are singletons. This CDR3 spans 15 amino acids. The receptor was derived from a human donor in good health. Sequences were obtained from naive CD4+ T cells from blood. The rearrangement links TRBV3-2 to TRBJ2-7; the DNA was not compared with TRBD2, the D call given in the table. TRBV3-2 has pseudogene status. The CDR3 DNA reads TGTGCCAGCAGCCAAGACGGGAGACAGACCTACGAGCAGTACTTC. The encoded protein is CASSQDGRQTYEQYF.